This section outlines one T cell receptor (beta chain) sequence together with its context. Its specificity is not known. CFSE-labeled sorted T cells met regulatory or mature dendritic cells for five to six days. Memory T cells were CD45RO+, naive were CD45RA+, sorted by FACS. V was pared by 3 bases and J by 5 bases, with 19 bases between. This CDR3 spans 16 amino acids. Germline-derived CDR1 and CDR2 are KGHSH and LQKENI. The data were taken from a study of regulatory dendritic cells for organ transplantation. Sequenced by immunoSEQ multiplex PCR; TCRdb stores in-frame clones only, minus some. This sample has 20,000 to 25,000 clones; around 85% occur once, and the top ten carry about 0.68%. Study results and caveats: Regulatory dendritic cells appeared to expand memory CD8+ clones less than mature ones. Among resting subsets, memory CD8+ cells contained the most alloreactive clonotypes.

The rearrangement links TRBV18 to TRBJ2-5; D possibly corresponds to TRBD2 (6 bases). Material for sequencing was naive CD4+ T cells from blood cultured with regulatory dendritic cells. As to subset: CD45RA+ naive T cells. The receptor was derived from a human donor in good health. CDR3 nucleotides: TGTGCCAGCTCACCCCTGACCCCCGGAGGAGGGGAGACCCAGTACTTC. It yields the protein CASSPLTPGGGETQYF.